The T cell receptor beta chain under discussion was sequenced for a study of cytomegalovirus exposure and HLA in healthy donors. Across the whole study: The 120 or so validation repertoires were reported in a later analysis to have been generated on the same platform as the roughly 630 first-cohort repertoires. Findings of the study overall: Subsequent analysis found a tendency for first-cohort TCR clusters to co-occur within the approximately 130 validation repertoires.

Losses at the gene ends were 5 bases for V and 5 bases for J; bases not matched to a gene: 13. CDR3 size: 15 residues. The germline gives CDR1 SQVTM, CDR2 ANQGSEA. For this clone: Its target is unknown.

TCRdb's table, derived via immunoSEQ multiplex PCR, lists solely in-frame clones and lacks some. This table holds hundreds of thousands of clones, about 90% found once. This chain links TRBV29-1 with TRBJ2-7, with 9 bases identical to TRBD2. The sample was PBMCs. The sequence derives from a man in his late teens or twenties in good health and CMV-seropositive. CDR3 sequence reads: CSVQPLSGRSNEQYF. The CDR3 DNA reads TGCAGCGTTCAACCACTCAGCGGGAGGTCGAACGAGCAGTACTTC.